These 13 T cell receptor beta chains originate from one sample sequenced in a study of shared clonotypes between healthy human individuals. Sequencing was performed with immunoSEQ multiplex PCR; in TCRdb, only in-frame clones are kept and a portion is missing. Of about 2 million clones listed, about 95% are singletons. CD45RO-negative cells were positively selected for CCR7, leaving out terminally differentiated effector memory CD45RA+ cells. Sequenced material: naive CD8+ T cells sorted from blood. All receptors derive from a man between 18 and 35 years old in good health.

In DNA, the CDR3 is TGCGCCAGCAGTGAGAAGGGGGGAAAGGGCACGCAGTATTTT. Residues: CASSEKGGKGTQYF. The gene calls are TRBV10-1 and TRBJ2-3; D is tentatively TRBD1 or TRBD2 (6 bases each). V lost 2 bases and J 9 bases, leaving 15 bases between the germline ends. The CDR3 loop spans 14 amino acids. CDR1 and CDR2 (germline): WNHNN, SYGVQD (reference sequence).

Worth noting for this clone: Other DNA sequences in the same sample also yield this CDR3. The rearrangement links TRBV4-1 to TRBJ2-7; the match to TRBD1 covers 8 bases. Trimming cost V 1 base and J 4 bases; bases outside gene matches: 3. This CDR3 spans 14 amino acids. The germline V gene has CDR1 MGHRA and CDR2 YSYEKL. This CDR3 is CASSQVDRGYEQYF. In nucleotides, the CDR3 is TGCGCCAGCAGCCAAGTAGACAGGGGTTACGAGCAGTACTTC.

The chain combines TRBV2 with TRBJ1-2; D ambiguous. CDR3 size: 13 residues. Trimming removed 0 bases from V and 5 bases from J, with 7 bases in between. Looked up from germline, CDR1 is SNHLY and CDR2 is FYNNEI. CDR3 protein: CASSEAVPYGYTF. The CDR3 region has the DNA TGTGCCAGCAGTGAAGCCGTGCCTTATGGCTACACCTTC.

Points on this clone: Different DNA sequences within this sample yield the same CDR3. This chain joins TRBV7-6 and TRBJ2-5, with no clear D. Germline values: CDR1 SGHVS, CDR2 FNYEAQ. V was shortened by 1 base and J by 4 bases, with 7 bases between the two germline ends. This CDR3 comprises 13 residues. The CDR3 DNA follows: TGTGCCAGCAGCTTAGACGACGGAGAGACCCAGTACTTC. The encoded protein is CASSLDDGETQYF.

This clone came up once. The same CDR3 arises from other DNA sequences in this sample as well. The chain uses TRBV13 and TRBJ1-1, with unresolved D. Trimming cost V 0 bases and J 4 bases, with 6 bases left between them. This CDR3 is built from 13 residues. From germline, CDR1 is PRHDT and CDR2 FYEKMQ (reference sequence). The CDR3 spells CASSLGEGTEAFF. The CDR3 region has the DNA TGTGCCAGCAGCTTAGGGGAAGGCACTGAAGCTTTCTTT.

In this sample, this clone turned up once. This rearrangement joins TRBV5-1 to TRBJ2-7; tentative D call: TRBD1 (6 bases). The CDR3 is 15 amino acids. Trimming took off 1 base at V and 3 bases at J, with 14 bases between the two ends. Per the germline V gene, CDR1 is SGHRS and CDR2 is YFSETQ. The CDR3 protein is CASSLLQGIFYEQYF. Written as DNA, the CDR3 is TGCGCCAGCAGCTTGTTACAGGGAATTTTCTACGAGCAGTACTTC.

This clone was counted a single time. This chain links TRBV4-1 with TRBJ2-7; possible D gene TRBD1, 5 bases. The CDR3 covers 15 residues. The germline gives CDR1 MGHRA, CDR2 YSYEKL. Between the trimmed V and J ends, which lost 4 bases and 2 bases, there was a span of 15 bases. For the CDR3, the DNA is TGCGCCAGCAGCCGGCCTTCAGAAGGGGCCTACGAGCAGTACTTC. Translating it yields CASSRPSEGAYEQYF.

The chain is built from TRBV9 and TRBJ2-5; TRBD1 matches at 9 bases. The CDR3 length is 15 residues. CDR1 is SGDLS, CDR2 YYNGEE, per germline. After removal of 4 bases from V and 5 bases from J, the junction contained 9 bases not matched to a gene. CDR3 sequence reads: CASSPTTGTGETQYF. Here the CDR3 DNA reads TGTGCCAGCAGCCCTACGACAGGGACAGGGGAGACCCAGTACTTC.

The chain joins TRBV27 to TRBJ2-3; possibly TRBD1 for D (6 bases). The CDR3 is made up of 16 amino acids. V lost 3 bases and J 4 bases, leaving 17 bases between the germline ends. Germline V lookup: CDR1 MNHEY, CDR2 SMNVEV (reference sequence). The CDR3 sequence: CASSFHGQMKADTQYF. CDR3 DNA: TGTGCCAGCAGTTTTCACGGACAGATGAAAGCAGATACGCAGTATTTT.

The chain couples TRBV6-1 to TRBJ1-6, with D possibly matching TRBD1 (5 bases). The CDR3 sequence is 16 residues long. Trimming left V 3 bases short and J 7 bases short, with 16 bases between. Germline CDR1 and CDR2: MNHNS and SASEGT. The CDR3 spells CASSDTVGQGNSPLHF. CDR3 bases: TGTGCCAGCAGTGATACCGTCGGACAAGGAAATTCACCCCTCCACTTT.

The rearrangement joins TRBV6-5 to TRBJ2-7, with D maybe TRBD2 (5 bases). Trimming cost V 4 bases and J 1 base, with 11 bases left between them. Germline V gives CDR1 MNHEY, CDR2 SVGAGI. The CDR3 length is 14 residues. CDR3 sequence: CASSFLSESYEQYF. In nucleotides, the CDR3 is TGTGCCAGCAGTTTCCTTAGCGAGTCCTACGAGCAGTACTTC.

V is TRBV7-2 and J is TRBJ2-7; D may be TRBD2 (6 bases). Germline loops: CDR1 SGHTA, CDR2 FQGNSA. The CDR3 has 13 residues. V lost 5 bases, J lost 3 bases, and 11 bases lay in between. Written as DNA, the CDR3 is TGTGCCAGCAGCGACGGGAGAGGCTACGAGCAGTACTTC. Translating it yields CASSDGRGYEQYF.

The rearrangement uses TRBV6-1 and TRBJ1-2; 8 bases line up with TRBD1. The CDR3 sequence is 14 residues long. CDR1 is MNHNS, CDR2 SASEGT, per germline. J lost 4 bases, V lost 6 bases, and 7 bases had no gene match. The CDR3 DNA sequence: TGTGCCAGCAGGGTAGGACAGGGACCCTATGGCTACACCTTC. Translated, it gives CASRVGQGPYGYTF.